A selection of T cell receptor beta chains follows, all from one sample in a study of blood T cells in healthy people across ages. TCRdb reanalysed the 5' RACE reads using MiXCR and keeps one entry per CDR3 protein. The table has more than 1.4 million distinct CDR3 sequences, 42% seen once. Sequencing was carried out using blood. Receptors originate from a woman between 18 and 29 years old in good health. Both conserved end residues are part of each CDR3. The D gene is left open where the match is weak. Clone sizes are given selectively: once, few, many, or a class where the clone is expanded.

abundance: few
v_gene: TRBV5-1
d_gene: -
j_gene: TRBJ1-1
CDR3aa: CASSTGQTMNTEAFF
CDR3nt: TGCGCCAGCAGCACCGGACAGACGATGAACACTGAAGCTTTCTTT

abundance: -
v_gene: TRBV6-5
d_gene: -
j_gene: TRBJ2-1
CDR3aa: CASSYSSGHFYNEQFF
CDR3nt: TGTGCCAGCAGTTACTCGTCAGGACATTTTTACAATGAGCAGTTCTTC

abundance: -
v_gene: TRBV5-1
d_gene: -
j_gene: TRBJ2-5
CDR3aa: CASSLEMVGLGETQYF
CDR3nt: TGCGCCAGCAGCTTGGAGATGGTCGGGCTCGGGGAGACCCAGTACTTC

abundance: few
v_gene: TRBV4-2
d_gene: TRBD1
j_gene: TRBJ1-1
CDR3aa: CASSQETGLATEAFF
CDR3nt: TGTGCCAGCAGCCAAGAGACAGGGTTGGCCACTGAAGCTTTCTTT

abundance: -
v_gene: TRBV20-1
d_gene: TRBD2
j_gene: TRBJ2-5
CDR3aa: CSADRLTSGGQETQYF
CDR3nt: TGCAGTGCTGACCGCTTGACTAGCGGGGGACAAGAGACCCAGTACTTC

abundance: -
v_gene: TRBV20-1
d_gene: TRBD1
j_gene: TRBJ2-4
CDR3aa: CSATESDRGCIQYF
CDR3nt: TGCAGTGCCACCGAATCGGACAGGGGGTGCATTCAGTACTTC

abundance: -
v_gene: TRBV3-1
d_gene: -
j_gene: TRBJ2-5
CDR3aa: CASSQGAMPHEQYF
CDR3nt: TGTGCCAGCAGCCAGGGGGCGATGCCCCATGAGCAGTACTTC

abundance: -
v_gene: TRBV10-3
d_gene: -
j_gene: TRBJ1-2
CDR3aa: CAISEKGGNHGYTF
CDR3nt: TGTGCCATCAGTGAGAAGGGGGGCAACCATGGCTACACCTTC

abundance: -
v_gene: TRBV11-1
d_gene: TRBD2
j_gene: TRBJ2-2
CDR3aa: CASSFYGTTNTGELFF
CDR3nt: TGTGCCAGCAGCTTCTACGGGACTACGAACACCGGGGAGCTGTTTTTT

abundance: -
v_gene: TRBV27
d_gene: TRBD2
j_gene: TRBJ2-5
CDR3aa: CASSTGTIRGTQYF
CDR3nt: TGTGCCAGCAGTACCGGGACTATAAGAGGGACCCAGTACTTC

abundance: -
v_gene: TRBV21-1
d_gene: -
j_gene: TRBJ2-7
CDR3aa: CASSKATQYKGQVAYEQYF
CDR3nt: TGTGCCAGCAGCAAAGCTACGCAATATAAGGGACAAGTTGCCTACGAGCAGTACTTC

abundance: -
v_gene: TRBV4-2
d_gene: -
j_gene: TRBJ2-1
CDR3aa: CASSPWGASDNEQFF
CDR3nt: TGTGCCAGCAGCCCGTGGGGGGCGTCGGACAATGAGCAGTTCTTC

abundance: few
v_gene: TRBV3-1
d_gene: -
j_gene: TRBJ2-1
CDR3aa: CASNFRGWNNEQFF
CDR3nt: TGTGCCAGCAACTTCAGGGGTTGGAACAATGAGCAGTTCTTC

abundance: -
v_gene: TRBV20-1
d_gene: TRBD2
j_gene: TRBJ2-7
CDR3aa: CSARNQGGSGRSYEQYF
CDR3nt: TGCAGTGCTAGAAATCAGGGAGGTAGCGGGAGGAGCTACGAGCAGTACTTC

abundance: -
v_gene: TRBV18
d_gene: -
j_gene: TRBJ2-3
CDR3aa: CASSPTPGQGGDTQYF
CDR3nt: TGTGCCAGCTCCCCAACCCCCGGACAGGGAGGGGATACGCAGTATTTT

abundance: once
v_gene: TRBV4-1
d_gene: TRBD1
j_gene: TRBJ2-2
CDR3aa: CASSREGQIGELFF
CDR3nt: TGCGCCAGCAGCCGAGAGGGACAGATCGGGGAGCTGTTTTTT

abundance: -
v_gene: TRBV6-2/TRBV6-3
d_gene: -
j_gene: TRBJ2-7
CDR3aa: CASSYPVGDRGDEQYF
CDR3nt: TGTGCCAGCAGTTACCCGGTAGGTGACCGAGGAGACGAGCAGTACTTC

abundance: many
v_gene: TRBV6-2/TRBV6-3
d_gene: -
j_gene: TRBJ1-5
CDR3aa: CASGSNQPQHF
CDR3nt: TGTGCCAGCGGTAGCAATCAGCCCCAGCATTTT

abundance: once
v_gene: TRBV7-2
d_gene: TRBD2
j_gene: TRBJ2-5
CDR3aa: CASSSFHGREMEEQYF
CDR3nt: TGTGCCAGCAGCTCCTTTCACGGGCGGGAGATGGAGGAGCAGTACTTC

abundance: -
v_gene: TRBV7-2
d_gene: TRBD2
j_gene: TRBJ2-3
CDR3aa: CASSPLGGRATDTQYF
CDR3nt: TGTGCCAGCAGCCCCCTCGGGGGGAGGGCCACAGATACGCAGTATTTT

abundance: -
v_gene: TRBV21-1
d_gene: -
j_gene: TRBJ2-1
CDR3aa: CASSKGGASGSFEQFF
CDR3nt: TGTGCCAGCAGCAAAGGGGGAGCTAGCGGGAGCTTTGAGCAGTTCTTC

abundance: -
v_gene: TRBV3-1
d_gene: -
j_gene: TRBJ2-1
CDR3aa: CASSPSVSGTTYNEQFF
CDR3nt: TGTGCCAGCAGCCCTTCGGTTTCCGGGACCACCTACAATGAGCAGTTCTTC

abundance: -
v_gene: TRBV11-2
d_gene: TRBD1
j_gene: TRBJ1-5
CDR3aa: CASSLDGTGVNQPQHF
CDR3nt: TGTGCCAGCAGCTTAGATGGGACAGGGGTGAATCAGCCCCAGCATTTT

abundance: many
v_gene: TRBV5-1
d_gene: -
j_gene: TRBJ2-7
CDR3aa: CASSEQGNEQYF
CDR3nt: TGCGCCAGCAGCGAACAGGGCAACGAGCAGTACTTC

abundance: few
v_gene: TRBV2
d_gene: TRBD1
j_gene: TRBJ2-7
CDR3aa: CASSENWQGAYEQYF
CDR3nt: TGTGCCAGCAGTGAAAACTGGCAGGGGGCCTACGAGCAGTACTTC

abundance: -
v_gene: TRBV5-1
d_gene: -
j_gene: TRBJ2-7
CDR3aa: CASSFAYGISYEQYF
CDR3nt: TGCGCCAGCAGCTTTGCCTACGGGATTTCCTACGAGCAGTACTTC

abundance: -
v_gene: TRBV24-1
d_gene: -
j_gene: TRBJ1-1
CDR3aa: CATCERVDTEAFF
CDR3nt: TGTGCCACGTGTGAGCGGGTGGACACTGAAGCTTTCTTT

abundance: few
v_gene: TRBV7-9
d_gene: -
j_gene: TRBJ2-3
CDR3aa: CASSPNLGTDTQYF
CDR3nt: TGTGCCAGCAGCCCCAACCTGGGCACAGATACGCAGTATTTT

abundance: -
v_gene: TRBV20-1
d_gene: TRBD1
j_gene: TRBJ1-3
CDR3aa: CSARPTGESGNTIYF
CDR3nt: TGCAGTGCTAGACCGACAGGGGAATCTGGAAACACCATATATTTT

abundance: -
v_gene: TRBV27
d_gene: TRBD1
j_gene: TRBJ2-1
CDR3aa: CASSLRTGGNEQFF
CDR3nt: TGTGCCAGCAGTCTGCGGACAGGGGGAAATGAGCAGTTCTTC

abundance: -
v_gene: TRBV12-3/TRBV12-4
d_gene: TRBD2
j_gene: TRBJ2-5
CDR3aa: CASSREGLNEQYF
CDR3nt: TGTGCCAGCAGCAGGGAGGGGTTGAATGAGCAGTACTTC

abundance: -
v_gene: TRBV7-9
d_gene: -
j_gene: TRBJ2-5
CDR3aa: CASSRLGSETQYF
CDR3nt: TGTGCCAGCAGCCGTCTCGGGTCGGAGACCCAGTACTTC

abundance: -
v_gene: TRBV4-2
d_gene: -
j_gene: TRBJ2-1
CDR3aa: CASSQVAGTGDEQFF
CDR3nt: TGTGCCAGCAGCCAAGTTGCAGGGACTGGCGATGAGCAGTTCTTC

abundance: few
v_gene: TRBV7-9
d_gene: -
j_gene: TRBJ1-2
CDR3aa: CASSGGQAGGYTF
CDR3nt: TGTGCCAGCAGCGGGGGACAAGCTGGCGGCTACACCTTC

abundance: -
v_gene: TRBV30
d_gene: -
j_gene: TRBJ2-3
CDR3aa: CAWRKAGGTDTQYF
CDR3nt: TGTGCCTGGAGAAAAGCGGGTGGCACAGATACGCAGTATTTT

abundance: once
v_gene: TRBV10-3
d_gene: TRBD1
j_gene: TRBJ1-1
CDR3aa: CAISQTPGTGADTEAFF
CDR3nt: TGTGCCATCAGTCAGACGCCCGGGACAGGCGCGGACACTGAAGCTTTCTTT

abundance: few
v_gene: TRBV7-2
d_gene: TRBD2
j_gene: TRBJ2-1
CDR3aa: CASSLGTSGLLNEQFF
CDR3nt: TGTGCCAGCAGCTTAGGGACTAGCGGTTTATTGAATGAGCAGTTCTTC

abundance: -
v_gene: TRBV12-3/TRBV12-4
d_gene: TRBD1
j_gene: TRBJ1-1
CDR3aa: CASSFGTDSITTEAFF
CDR3nt: TGTGCCAGCAGTTTTGGGACAGATAGTATAACCACTGAAGCTTTCTTT

abundance: -
v_gene: TRBV6-5
d_gene: -
j_gene: TRBJ2-3
CDR3aa: CASSSAGAGEDTQYF
CDR3nt: TGTGCCAGCAGTTCGGCAGGGGCTGGTGAAGATACGCAGTATTTT

abundance: -
v_gene: TRBV28
d_gene: TRBD2
j_gene: TRBJ2-5
CDR3aa: CASSLHPGAGEYQETQYF
CDR3nt: TGTGCCAGCAGTTTACACCCCGGAGCGGGGGAGTACCAAGAGACCCAGTACTTC

abundance: few
v_gene: TRBV10-1
d_gene: -
j_gene: TRBJ2-5
CDR3aa: CASSEPGSKTQYF
CDR3nt: TGCGCCAGCAGTGAGCCGGGGAGCAAGACCCAGTACTTC

abundance: -
v_gene: TRBV4-1
d_gene: TRBD1
j_gene: TRBJ2-7
CDR3aa: CASSQAGGGYEQYF
CDR3nt: TGCGCCAGCAGCCAAGCAGGGGGCGGCTACGAGCAGTACTTC

abundance: few
v_gene: TRBV5-1
d_gene: -
j_gene: TRBJ2-7
CDR3aa: CASSLEPHYEQYF
CDR3nt: TGCGCCAGCAGCTTGGAGCCCCACTACGAGCAGTACTTC

abundance: -
v_gene: TRBV29-1
d_gene: -
j_gene: TRBJ2-7
CDR3aa: CSVEGGGAEQYF
CDR3nt: TGCAGCGTTGAAGGTGGGGGGGCGGAGCAGTACTTC

abundance: -
v_gene: TRBV20-1
d_gene: -
j_gene: TRBJ2-4
CDR3aa: CSAVRGWGGGKNIQYF
CDR3nt: TGCAGTGCTGTAAGAGGTTGGGGTGGTGGCAAAAACATTCAGTACTTC

abundance: once
v_gene: TRBV7-9
d_gene: -
j_gene: TRBJ2-7
CDR3aa: CASSSPLRGSYEQYF
CDR3nt: TGTGCCAGCAGCTCCCCCCTACGCGGCTCCTACGAGCAGTACTTC

abundance: -
v_gene: TRBV7-3
d_gene: -
j_gene: TRBJ2-3
CDR3aa: CASSPLRLRAGTDTQYF
CDR3nt: TGTGCCAGCAGCCCCCTCCGTTTGCGAGCGGGCACAGATACGCAGTATTTT

abundance: -
v_gene: TRBV25-1
d_gene: -
j_gene: TRBJ2-7
CDR3aa: CASSEYAYNEQYF
CDR3nt: TGTGCCAGCAGTGAATATGCGTACAATGAGCAGTACTTC

abundance: -
v_gene: TRBV4-1
d_gene: -
j_gene: TRBJ2-7
CDR3aa: CASSQEGKRYEQYF
CDR3nt: TGCGCCAGCAGCCAGGAGGGTAAACGGTACGAGCAGTACTTC

abundance: -
v_gene: TRBV7-9
d_gene: -
j_gene: TRBJ2-7
CDR3aa: CASSLGGRFNEQYF
CDR3nt: TGTGCCAGCAGCTTAGGAGGCAGGTTCAATGAGCAGTACTTC

abundance: few
v_gene: TRBV4-1
d_gene: -
j_gene: TRBJ1-2
CDR3aa: CASSQDHSTYGYTF
CDR3nt: TGCGCCAGCAGCCAAGATCACAGCACCTATGGCTACACCTTC

abundance: -
v_gene: TRBV7-2
d_gene: -
j_gene: TRBJ2-1
CDR3aa: CASSLGGLVYEQFF
CDR3nt: TGTGCCAGCAGCTTAGGAGGTTTAGTTTATGAGCAGTTCTTC

abundance: -
v_gene: TRBV11-2
d_gene: -
j_gene: TRBJ1-2
CDR3aa: CASSHPLGGSGYTF
CDR3nt: TGTGCCAGCAGTCATCCCCTCGGAGGGTCGGGCTACACCTTC

abundance: -
v_gene: TRBV10-3
d_gene: -
j_gene: TRBJ2-1
CDR3aa: CAISPQGGSYNELYF
CDR3nt: TGTGCCATCAGTCCCCAGGGGGGGTCCTACAATGAGCTGTACTTC

abundance: -
v_gene: TRBV2
d_gene: -
j_gene: TRBJ1-2
CDR3aa: CASSEAGRGYTF
CDR3nt: TGTGCCAGCAGTGAAGCAGGGAGGGGCTACACCTTC

abundance: -
v_gene: TRBV6-1
d_gene: TRBD1
j_gene: TRBJ1-5
CDR3aa: CASSEAFLRTGGGSQPQHF
CDR3nt: TGTGCCAGCAGTGAAGCCTTCCTTAGGACAGGGGGGGGTAGTCAGCCCCAGCATTTT

abundance: -
v_gene: TRBV10-3
d_gene: TRBD2
j_gene: TRBJ2-5
CDR3aa: CAIGTGGSQETQYF
CDR3nt: TGTGCCATCGGGACGGGGGGGTCCCAAGAGACCCAGTACTTC

abundance: -
v_gene: TRBV12-3/TRBV12-4
d_gene: TRBD2
j_gene: TRBJ2-5
CDR3aa: CASSHRLAVQETQYF
CDR3nt: TGTGCCAGCAGTCACCGACTAGCGGTACAAGAGACCCAGTACTTC

abundance: -
v_gene: TRBV9
d_gene: -
j_gene: TRBJ1-6
CDR3aa: CASSVGHNNSPLHF
CDR3nt: TGTGCCAGCAGCGTAGGACATAATAATTCACCCCTCCACTTT

abundance: -
v_gene: TRBV4-2
d_gene: -
j_gene: TRBJ2-7
CDR3aa: CASSQDLDRDSSPYEQYF
CDR3nt: TGTGCCAGCAGCCAAGATCTTGATCGGGACTCATCCCCCTACGAGCAGTACTTC